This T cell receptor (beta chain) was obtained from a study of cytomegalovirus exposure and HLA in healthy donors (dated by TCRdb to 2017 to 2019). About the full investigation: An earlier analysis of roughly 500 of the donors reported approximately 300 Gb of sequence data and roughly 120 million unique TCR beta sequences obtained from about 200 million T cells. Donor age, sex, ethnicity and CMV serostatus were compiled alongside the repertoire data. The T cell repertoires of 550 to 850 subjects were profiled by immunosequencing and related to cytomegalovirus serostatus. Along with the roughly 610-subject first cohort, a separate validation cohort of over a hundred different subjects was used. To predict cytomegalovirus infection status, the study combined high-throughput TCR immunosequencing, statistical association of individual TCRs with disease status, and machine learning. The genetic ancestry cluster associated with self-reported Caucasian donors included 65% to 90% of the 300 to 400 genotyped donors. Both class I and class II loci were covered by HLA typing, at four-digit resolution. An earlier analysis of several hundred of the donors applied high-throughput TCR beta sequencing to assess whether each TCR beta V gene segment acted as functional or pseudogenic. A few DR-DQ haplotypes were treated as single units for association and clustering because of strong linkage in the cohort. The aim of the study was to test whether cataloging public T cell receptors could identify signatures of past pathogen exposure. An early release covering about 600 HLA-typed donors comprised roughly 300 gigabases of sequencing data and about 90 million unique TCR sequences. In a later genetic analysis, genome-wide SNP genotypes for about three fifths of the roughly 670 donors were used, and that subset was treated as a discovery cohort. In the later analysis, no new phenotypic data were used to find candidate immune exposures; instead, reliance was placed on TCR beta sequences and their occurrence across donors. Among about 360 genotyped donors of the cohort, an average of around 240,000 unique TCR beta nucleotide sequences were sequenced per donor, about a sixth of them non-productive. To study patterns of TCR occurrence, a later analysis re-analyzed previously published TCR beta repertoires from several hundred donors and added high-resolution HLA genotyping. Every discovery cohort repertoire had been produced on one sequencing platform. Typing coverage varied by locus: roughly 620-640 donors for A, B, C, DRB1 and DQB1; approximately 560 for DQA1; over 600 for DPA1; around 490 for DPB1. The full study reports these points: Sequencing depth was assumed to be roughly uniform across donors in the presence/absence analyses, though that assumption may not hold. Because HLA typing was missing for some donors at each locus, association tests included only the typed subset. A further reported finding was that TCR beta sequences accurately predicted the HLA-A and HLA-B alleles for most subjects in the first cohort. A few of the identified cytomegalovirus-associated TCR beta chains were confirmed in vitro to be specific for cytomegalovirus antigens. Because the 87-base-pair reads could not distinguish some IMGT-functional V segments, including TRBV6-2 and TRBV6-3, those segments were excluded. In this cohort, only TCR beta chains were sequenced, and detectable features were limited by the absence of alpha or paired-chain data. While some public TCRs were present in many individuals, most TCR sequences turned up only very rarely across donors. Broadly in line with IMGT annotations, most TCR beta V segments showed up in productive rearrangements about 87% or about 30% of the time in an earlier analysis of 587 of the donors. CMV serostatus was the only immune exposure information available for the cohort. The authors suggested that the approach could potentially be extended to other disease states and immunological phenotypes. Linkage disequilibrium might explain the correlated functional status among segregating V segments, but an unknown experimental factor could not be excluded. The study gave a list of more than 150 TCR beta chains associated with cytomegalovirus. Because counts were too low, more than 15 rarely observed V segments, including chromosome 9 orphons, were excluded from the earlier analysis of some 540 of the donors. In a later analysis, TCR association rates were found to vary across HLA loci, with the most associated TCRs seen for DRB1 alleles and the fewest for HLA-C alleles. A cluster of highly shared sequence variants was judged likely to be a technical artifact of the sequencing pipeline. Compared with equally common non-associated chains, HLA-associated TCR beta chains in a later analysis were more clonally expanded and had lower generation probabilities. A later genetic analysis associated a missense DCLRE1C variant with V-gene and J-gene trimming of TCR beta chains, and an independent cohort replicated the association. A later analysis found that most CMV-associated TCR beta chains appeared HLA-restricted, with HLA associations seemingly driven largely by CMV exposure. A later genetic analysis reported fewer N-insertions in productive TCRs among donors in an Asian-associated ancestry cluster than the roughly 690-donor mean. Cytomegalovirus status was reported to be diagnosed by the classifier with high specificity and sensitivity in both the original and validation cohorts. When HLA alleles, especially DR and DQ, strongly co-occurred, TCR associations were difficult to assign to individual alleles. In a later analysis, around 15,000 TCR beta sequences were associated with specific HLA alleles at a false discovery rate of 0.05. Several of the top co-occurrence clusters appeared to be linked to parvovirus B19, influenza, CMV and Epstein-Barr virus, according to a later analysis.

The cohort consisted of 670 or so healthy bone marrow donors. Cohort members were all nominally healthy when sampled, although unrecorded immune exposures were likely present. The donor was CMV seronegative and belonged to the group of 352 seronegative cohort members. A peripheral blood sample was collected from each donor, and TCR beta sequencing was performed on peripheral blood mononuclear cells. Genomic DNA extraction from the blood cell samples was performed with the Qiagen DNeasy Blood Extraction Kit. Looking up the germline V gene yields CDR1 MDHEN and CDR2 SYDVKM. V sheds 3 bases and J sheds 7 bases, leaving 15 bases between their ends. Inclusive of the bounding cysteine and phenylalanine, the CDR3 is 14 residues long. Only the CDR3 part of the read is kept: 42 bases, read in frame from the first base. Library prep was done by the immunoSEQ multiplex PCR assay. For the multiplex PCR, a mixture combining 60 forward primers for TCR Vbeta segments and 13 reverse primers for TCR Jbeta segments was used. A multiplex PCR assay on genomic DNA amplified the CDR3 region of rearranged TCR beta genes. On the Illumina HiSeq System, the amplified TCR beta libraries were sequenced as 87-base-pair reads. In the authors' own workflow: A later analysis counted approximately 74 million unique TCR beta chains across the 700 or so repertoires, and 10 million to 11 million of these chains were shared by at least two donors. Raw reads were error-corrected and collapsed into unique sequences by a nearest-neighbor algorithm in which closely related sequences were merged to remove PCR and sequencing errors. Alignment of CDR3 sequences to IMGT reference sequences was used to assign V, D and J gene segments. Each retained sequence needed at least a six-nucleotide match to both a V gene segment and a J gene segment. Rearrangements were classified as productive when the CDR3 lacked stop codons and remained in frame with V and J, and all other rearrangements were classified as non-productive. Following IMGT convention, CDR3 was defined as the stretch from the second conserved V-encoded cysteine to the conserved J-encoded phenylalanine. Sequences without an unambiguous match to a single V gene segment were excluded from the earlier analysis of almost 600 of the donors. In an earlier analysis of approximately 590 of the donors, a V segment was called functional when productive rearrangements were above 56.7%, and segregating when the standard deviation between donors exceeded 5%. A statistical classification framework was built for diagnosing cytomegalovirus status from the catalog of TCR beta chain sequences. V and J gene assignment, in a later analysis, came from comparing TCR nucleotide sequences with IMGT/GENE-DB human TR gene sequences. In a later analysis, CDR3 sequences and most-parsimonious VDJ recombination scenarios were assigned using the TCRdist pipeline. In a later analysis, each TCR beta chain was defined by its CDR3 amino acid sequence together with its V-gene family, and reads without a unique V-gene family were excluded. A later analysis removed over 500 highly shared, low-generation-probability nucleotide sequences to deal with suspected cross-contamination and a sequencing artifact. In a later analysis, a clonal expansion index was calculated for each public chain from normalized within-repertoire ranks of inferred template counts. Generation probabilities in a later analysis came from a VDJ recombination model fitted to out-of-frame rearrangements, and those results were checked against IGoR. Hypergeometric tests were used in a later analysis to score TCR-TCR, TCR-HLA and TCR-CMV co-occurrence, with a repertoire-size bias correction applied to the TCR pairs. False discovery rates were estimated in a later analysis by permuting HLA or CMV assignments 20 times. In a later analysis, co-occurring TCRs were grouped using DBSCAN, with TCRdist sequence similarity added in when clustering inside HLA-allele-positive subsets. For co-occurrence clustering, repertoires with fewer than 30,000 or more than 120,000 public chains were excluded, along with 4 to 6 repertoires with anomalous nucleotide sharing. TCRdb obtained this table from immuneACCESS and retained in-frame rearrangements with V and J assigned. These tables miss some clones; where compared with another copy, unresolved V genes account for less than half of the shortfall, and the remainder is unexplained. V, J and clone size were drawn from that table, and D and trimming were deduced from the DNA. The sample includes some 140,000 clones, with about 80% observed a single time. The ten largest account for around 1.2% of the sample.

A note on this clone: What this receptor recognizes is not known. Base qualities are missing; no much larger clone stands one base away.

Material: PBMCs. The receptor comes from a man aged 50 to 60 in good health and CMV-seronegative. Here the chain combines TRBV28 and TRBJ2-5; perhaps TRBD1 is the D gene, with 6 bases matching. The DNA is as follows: TGTGCCAGCAGTTTTGGACAGTCCTTGGGGACCCAGTACTTC. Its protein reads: CASSFGQSLGTQYF.